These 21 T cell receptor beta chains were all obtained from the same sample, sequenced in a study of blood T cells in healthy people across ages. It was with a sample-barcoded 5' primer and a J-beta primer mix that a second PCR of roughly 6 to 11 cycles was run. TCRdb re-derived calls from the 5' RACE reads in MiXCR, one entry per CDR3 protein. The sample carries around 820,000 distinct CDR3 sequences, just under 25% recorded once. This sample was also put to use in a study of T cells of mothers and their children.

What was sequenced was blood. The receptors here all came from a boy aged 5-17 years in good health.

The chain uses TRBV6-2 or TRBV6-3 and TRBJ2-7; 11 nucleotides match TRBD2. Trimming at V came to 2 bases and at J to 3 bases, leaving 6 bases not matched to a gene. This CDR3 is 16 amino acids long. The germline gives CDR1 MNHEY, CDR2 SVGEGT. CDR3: CASSYTSGRLSYEQYF. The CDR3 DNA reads TGTGCCAGCAGTTACACTAGCGGGAGATTAAGCTACGAGCAGTACTTC.

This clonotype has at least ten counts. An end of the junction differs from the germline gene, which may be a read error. The CDR3: CASSLGGQGYEQYF. In DNA, the CDR3 is TGTGCCAGCAGCTTAGGGGGACAGGGTTACGAGCAGTACTTC. The chain uses TRBV5-1 and TRBJ2-7; 9 bases match TRBD1. The CDR3 is 14 amino acids. Germline V gives CDR1 SGHRS, CDR2 YFSETQ.

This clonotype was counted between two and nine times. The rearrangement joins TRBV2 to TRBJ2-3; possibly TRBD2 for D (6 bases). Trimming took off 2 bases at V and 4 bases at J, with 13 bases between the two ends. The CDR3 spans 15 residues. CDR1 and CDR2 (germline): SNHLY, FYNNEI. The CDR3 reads CASSEYRTIADTQYF. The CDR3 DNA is TGTGCCAGCAGTGAATATAGGACTATTGCAGATACGCAGTATTTT.

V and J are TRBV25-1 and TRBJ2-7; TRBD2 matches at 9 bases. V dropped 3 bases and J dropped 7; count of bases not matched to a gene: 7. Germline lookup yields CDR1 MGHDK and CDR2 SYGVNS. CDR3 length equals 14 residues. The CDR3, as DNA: TGTGCCAGCAGTGATCTAGCGGGAACGGATGAGCAGTACTTC. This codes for CASSDLAGTDEQYF.

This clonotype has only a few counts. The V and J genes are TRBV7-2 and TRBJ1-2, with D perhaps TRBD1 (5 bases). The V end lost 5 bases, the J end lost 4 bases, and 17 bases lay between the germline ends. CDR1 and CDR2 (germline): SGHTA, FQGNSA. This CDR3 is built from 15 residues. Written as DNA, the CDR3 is TGTGCCAGCAGCCCCACCCAGGGTTTTGGCTATGGCTACACCTTC. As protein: CASSPTQGFGYGYTF.

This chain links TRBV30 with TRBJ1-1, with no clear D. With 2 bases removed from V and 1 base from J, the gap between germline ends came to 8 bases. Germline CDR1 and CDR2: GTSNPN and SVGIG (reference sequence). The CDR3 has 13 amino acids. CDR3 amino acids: CAWSHSPNTEAFF. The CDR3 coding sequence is TGTGCCTGGAGTCATTCGCCGAACACTGAAGCTTTCTTT.

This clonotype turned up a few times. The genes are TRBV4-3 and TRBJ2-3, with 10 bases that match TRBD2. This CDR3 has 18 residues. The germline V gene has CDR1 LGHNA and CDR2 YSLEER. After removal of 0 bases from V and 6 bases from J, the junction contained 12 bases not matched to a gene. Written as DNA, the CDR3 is TGCGCCAGCAGCCAAGATCGTAGATTAGCGGGAGGATTGGATACGCAGTATTTT. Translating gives CASSQDRRLAGGLDTQYF.

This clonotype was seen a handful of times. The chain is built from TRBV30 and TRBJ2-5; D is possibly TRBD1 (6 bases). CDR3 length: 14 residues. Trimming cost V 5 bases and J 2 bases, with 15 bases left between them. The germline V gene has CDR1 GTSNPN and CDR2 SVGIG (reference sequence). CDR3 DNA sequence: TGTGCCTGGTCTAGGGACAATTCGCAAGAGACCCAGTACTTC. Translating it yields CAWSRDNSQETQYF.

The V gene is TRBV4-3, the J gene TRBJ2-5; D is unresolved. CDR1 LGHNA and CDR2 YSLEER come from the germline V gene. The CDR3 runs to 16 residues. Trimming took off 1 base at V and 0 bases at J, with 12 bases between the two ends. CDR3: CASSQGVDTYQETQYF. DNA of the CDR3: TGCGCCAGCAGCCAAGGGGTAGACACGTACCAAGAGACCCAGTACTTC.

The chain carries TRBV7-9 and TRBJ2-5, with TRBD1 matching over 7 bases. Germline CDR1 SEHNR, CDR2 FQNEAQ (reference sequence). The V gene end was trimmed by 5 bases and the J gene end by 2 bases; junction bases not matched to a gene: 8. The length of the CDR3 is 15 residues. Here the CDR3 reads CASSKGQPLQETQYF. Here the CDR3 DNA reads TGTGCCAGCAGCAAGGGACAGCCCCTACAAGAGACCCAGTACTTC.

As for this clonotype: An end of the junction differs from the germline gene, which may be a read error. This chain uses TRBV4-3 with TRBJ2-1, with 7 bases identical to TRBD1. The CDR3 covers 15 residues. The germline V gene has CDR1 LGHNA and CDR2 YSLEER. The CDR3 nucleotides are TGCGCCAGCAGCCAAGAACGGGACAGCTACAATGAGCAGCTCTTC. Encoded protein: CASSQERDSYNEQLF.

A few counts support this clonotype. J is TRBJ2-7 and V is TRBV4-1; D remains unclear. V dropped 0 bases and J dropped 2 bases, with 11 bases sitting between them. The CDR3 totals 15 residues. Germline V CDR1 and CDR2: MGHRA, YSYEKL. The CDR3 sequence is CASSQDPAFPYEQYF. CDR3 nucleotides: TGCGCCAGCAGCCAAGATCCAGCGTTCCCCTACGAGCAGTACTTC.

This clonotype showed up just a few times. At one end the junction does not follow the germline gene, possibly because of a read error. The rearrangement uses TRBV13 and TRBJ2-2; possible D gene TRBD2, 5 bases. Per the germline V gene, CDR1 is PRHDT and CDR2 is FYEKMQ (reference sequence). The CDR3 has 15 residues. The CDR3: CASSLARENTGKLFF. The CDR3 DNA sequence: TGTGCCAGCAGCTTAGCACGCGAGAACACCGGGAAGCTGTTTTTT.

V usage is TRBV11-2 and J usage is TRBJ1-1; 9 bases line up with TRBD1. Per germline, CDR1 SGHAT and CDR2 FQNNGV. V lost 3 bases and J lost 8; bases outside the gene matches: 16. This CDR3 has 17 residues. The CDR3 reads CASSFNRDRAGEGEAFF. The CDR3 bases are TGTGCCAGCAGCTTCAACCGGGACAGGGCAGGAGAAGGGGAAGCTTTCTTT. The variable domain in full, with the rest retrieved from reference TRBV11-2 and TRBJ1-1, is EAGVAQSPRYKIIEKRQSVAFWCNPISGHATLYWYQQILGQGPKLLIQFQNNGVVDDSQLPKDRFSAERLKGVDSTLKIQPAKLEDSAVYLCASSFNRDRAGEGEAFFGQGTRLTVV.

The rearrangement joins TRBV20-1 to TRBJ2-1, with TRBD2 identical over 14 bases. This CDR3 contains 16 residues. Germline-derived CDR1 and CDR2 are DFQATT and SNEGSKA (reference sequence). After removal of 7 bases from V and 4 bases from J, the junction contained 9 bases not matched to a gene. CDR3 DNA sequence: TGCAGTGTCGGGACTAGCGGGAGCCGATATTACAATGAGCAGTTCTTC. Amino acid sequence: CSVGTSGSRYYNEQFF.

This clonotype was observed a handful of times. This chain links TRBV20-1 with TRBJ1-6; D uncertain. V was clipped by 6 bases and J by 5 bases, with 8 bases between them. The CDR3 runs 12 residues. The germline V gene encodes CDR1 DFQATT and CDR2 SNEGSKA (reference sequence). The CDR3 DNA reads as TGCAGTGCGGGTGAAGATAATTCACCCCTCCACTTT. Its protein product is CSAGEDNSPLHF.

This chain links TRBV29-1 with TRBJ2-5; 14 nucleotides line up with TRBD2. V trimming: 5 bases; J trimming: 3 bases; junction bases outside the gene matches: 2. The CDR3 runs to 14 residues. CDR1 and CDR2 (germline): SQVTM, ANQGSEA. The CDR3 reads CSVPGLAGEETQYF. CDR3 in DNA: TGCAGCGTTCCGGGACTAGCGGGAGAAGAGACCCAGTACTTC.

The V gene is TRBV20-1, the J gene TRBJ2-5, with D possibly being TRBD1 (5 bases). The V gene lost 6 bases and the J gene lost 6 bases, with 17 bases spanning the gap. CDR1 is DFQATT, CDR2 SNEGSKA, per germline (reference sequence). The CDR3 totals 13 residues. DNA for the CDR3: TGCAGTGCCACACGGGTAGCAGGGCAGACCCAGTACTTC. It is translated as CSATRVAGQTQYF.

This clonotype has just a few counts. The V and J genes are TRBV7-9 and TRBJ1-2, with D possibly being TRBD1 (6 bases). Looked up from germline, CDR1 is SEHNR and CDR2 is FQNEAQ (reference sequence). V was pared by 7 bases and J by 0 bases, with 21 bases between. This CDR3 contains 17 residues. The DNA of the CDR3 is TGTGCCAGCACCCAAGGTTTAGGGGGTCTCCCTAACTATGGCTACACCTTC. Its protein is CASTQGLGGLPNYGYTF. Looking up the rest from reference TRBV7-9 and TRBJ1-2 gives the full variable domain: DTGVSQNPRHKITKRGQNVTFRCDPISEHNRLYWYRQTLGQGPEFLTYFQNEAQLEKSRLLSDRFSAERPKGSFSTLEIQRTEQGDSAMYLCASTQGLGGLPNYGYTFGSGTRLTVV.

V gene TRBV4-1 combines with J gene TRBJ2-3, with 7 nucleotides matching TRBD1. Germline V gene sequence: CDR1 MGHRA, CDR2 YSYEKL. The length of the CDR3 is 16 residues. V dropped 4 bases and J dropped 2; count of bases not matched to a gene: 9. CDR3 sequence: CASSPLVGTDTDTQYF. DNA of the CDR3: TGCGCCAGCAGCCCTCTTGTCGGGACAGACACAGATACGCAGTATTTT.

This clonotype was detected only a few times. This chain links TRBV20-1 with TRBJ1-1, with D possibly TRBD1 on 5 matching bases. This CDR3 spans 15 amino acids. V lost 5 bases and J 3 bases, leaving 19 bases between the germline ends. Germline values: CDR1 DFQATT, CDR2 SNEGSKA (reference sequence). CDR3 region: CSAGGFASGHTEAFF. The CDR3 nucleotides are TGCAGTGCTGGGGGGTTTGCGTCGGGGCACACTGAAGCTTTCTTT.